This entry lists 27 T cell receptor beta chains sequenced from one sample in a study of T cell responses to AZD1222 COVID-19 vaccine. Here immunoSEQ multiplex PCR was the method, and the copy in TCRdb shows in-frame clones only, minus some. The table shows approximately 140,000 clones, with 89% occurring only once. The specimen comprised peripheral blood, sampled on day 0 of AZD1222 vaccination. The receptors come from an adult in good health.

J is TRBJ1-1 and V is TRBV6-6; D gene ambiguous. Trimming stripped 6 bases from V and 3 bases from J, with 14 bases between. The CDR3 runs to 14 residues. Germline V gene lookup returns CDR1 MNHNY and CDR2 SVGAGI (reference sequence). As DNA, the CDR3 is TGTGCCAGCAGGTGGACTGGGTTAGACACTGAAGCTTTCTTT. Translating gives CASRWTGLDTEAFF.

This chain uses TRBV12-3 or TRBV12-4 with TRBJ2-1; D unclear. CDR3 length: 13 residues. The germline V and J ends were trimmed by 5 bases and 5 bases, with 10 bases remaining between them. The CDR3 here is CASSPVWDNEQFF. The CDR3 DNA is TGTGCCAGCAGTCCCGTCTGGGACAATGAGCAGTTCTTC.

The V gene is TRBV4-1, the J gene TRBJ1-6; 9 bases fit TRBD1. The CDR3 contains 15 residues. CDR1 and CDR2 from the germline V gene are MGHRA and YSYEKL. J gave up 7 bases and V 4 bases, and 5 bases lay outside the gene matches. Here the CDR3 reads CASSLSGTGNSPLHF. The DNA of the CDR3 is TGCGCCAGCAGCCTTTCCGGGACAGGGAATTCACCCCTCCACTTT.

The genes are TRBV9 and TRBJ1-4; 7 bases align to TRBD1. The V segment lost 7 bases and the J segment 4 bases; nucleotides outside the gene matches: 4. The CDR3 has 13 amino acids. Germline CDR1 and CDR2: SGDLS and YYNGEE. The CDR3: CASQGGINEKLFF. The CDR3 DNA reads as TGTGCCAGCCAGGGGGGTATTAATGAAAAACTGTTTTTT.

This clone was seen a single time. J is TRBJ2-1 and V is TRBV30; D unclear. CDR3 size: 15 residues. Germline lookup yields CDR1 GTSNPN and CDR2 SVGIG (reference sequence). V lost 3 bases and J lost 5, with 17 bases in between. CDR3: CAWSPPKVAHNEQFF. CDR3 in DNA: TGTGCCTGGAGCCCCCCTAAGGTGGCCCACAATGAGCAGTTCTTC. Using reference TRBV30 and TRBJ2-1 for the parts outside the CDR3, the full variable domain is SQTIHQWPATLVQPVGSPLSLECTVEGTSNPNLYWYRQAAGRGLQLLFYSVGIGQISSEVPQNLSASRPQDRQFILSSKKLLLSDSGFYLCAWSPPKVAHNEQFFGPGTRLTVL.

The J gene is TRBJ2-7, the V gene TRBV7-2; tentatively, D is TRBD1 (6 bases). The V gene's germline CDR1 is SGHTA and CDR2 FQGNSA. The ends were cut back, 1 base at V and 4 bases at J, with 11 bases in the middle. The CDR3 spans 14 residues. As DNA, the CDR3 is TGTGCCAGCAGCTTAGGCAGGGGATCGTACGAGCAGTACTTC. Translating gives CASSLGRGSYEQYF. Combining the CDR3 with reference TRBV7-2 and TRBJ2-7 gives the whole variable domain GAGVSQSPSNKVTEKGKDVELRCDPISGHTALYWYRQSLGQGLEFLIYFQGNSAPDKSGLPSDRFSAERTGGSVSTLTIQRTQQEDSAVYLCASSLGRGSYEQYFGPGTRLTVT.

V and J are TRBV6-5 and TRBJ2-2, with D uncertain. The CDR3 loop spans 14 amino acids. Between the trimmed V and J ends, which lost 7 bases and 0 bases, there was a span of 9 bases. The germline V gene encodes CDR1 MNHEY and CDR2 SVGAGI. The CDR3 loop reads CASTVNANTGELFF. In nucleotides, the CDR3 is TGTGCCAGCACGGTAAACGCGAACACCGGGGAGCTGTTTTTT.

A single count supports this clone. The chain carries TRBV11-2 and TRBJ2-1; 7 nucleotides agree with TRBD2. Germline CDR1 is SGHAT and CDR2 is FQNNGV. The V and J ends lost 3 bases and 1 base, in that order; junction bases with no gene match: 3. The length of the CDR3 is 15 residues. DNA for the CDR3: TGTGCCAGCAGCTTTACGCGGGGGTCCTACAATGAGCAGTTCTTC. Amino acid sequence: CASSFTRGSYNEQFF.

This clone has only a few counts. The rearrangement joins TRBV6-5 to TRBJ1-5, with no clear D. CDR3 size: 15 residues. The V gene lost 4 bases and the J gene lost 0 bases, with 10 bases spanning the gap. Germline V gene sequence: CDR1 MNHEY, CDR2 SVGAGI. CDR3 in DNA: TGTGCCAGCAGTTCGGGTGGGGTTAGCAATCAGCCCCAGCATTTT. The encoded protein is CASSSGGVSNQPQHF.

This clone was counted only a few times. The chain recombines TRBV6-1 with TRBJ2-6; maybe TRBD2 (5 bases). Germline CDR1 and CDR2: MNHNS and SASEGT. The CDR3 loop spans 15 amino acids. V gave up 3 bases and J gave up 0 bases, with 6 bases separating them. CDR3: CASSDGGSGANVLTF. CDR3 coding DNA: TGTGCCAGCAGTGATGGAGGCTCTGGGGCCAACGTCCTGACTTTC.

This chain uses TRBV21-1 with TRBJ2-1; TRBD1, as called in the table, went unchecked against the DNA. TRBV21-1 is listed as a pseudogene. CDR3 length equals 19 residues. For the CDR3, the DNA is TGTGCCAGCAGCAAAGCGTTCCCCCTGACTCGCTTAGGGGAAAATGAGCAGTTCTTC. Protein sequence: CASSKAFPLTRLGENEQFF.

V and J are TRBV5-6 and TRBJ1-3, with D unclear. Per germline, CDR1 SGHDT and CDR2 YYEEEE. Trimming cost V 4 bases and J 0 bases, with 11 bases left between them. There are 15 residues in the CDR3. The CDR3 sequence is CASSPTGSSGNTIYF. CDR3 nucleotides: TGTGCCAGCAGCCCTACGGGGTCCTCTGGAAACACCATATATTTT.

This clone occurred once. J is TRBJ2-1 and V is TRBV19; 9 bases are shared with TRBD2. Per germline, CDR1 LNHDA and CDR2 SQIVND (reference sequence). The CDR3 is 19 amino acids. With V trimmed by 0 bases and J by 2 bases, 11 bases remained unmatched. CDR3 nucleotides: TGTGCCAGTAGTATAGACGGGACTAGCTTCGGGAGGGCCTACAATGAGCAGTTCTTC. This sequence encodes CASSIDGTSFGRAYNEQFF.

The CDR3 DNA is TGTGCCAGCAGAGCTCGGGACTCGCACACCGGGGAGCTGTTTTTT. This translates into CASRARDSHTGELFF. The chain joins TRBV7-9 to TRBJ2-2; TRBD2 is a possible D gene (6 bases). The V and J ends lost 6 bases and 3 bases respectively, with 14 bases between them. The CDR3 has 15 residues. CDR1 SEHNR and CDR2 FQNEAQ come from the germline V gene (reference sequence).

This clone was counted many times. V gene TRBV27 combines with J gene TRBJ2-7; tentatively, D is TRBD1 (6 bases). The germline gives CDR1 MNHEY, CDR2 SMNVEV (reference sequence). CDR3 length equals 15 residues. V was cut by 7 bases and J by 1 base, with 17 bases left in between. CDR3 DNA: TGTGCCAGCAAGGGGCTGTCAGGGGTATCCTACGAGCAGTACTTC. This encodes CASKGLSGVSYEQYF.

This chain links TRBV4-3 with TRBJ1-3; D remains unclear. The germline V gene encodes CDR1 LGHNA and CDR2 YSLEER. V was pared by 2 bases and J by 3 bases, with 14 bases between. The CDR3 contains 16 residues. CDR3 nucleotide sequence: TGCGCCAGCAGCCAAACATACAGAGACCTTGGAAACACCATATATTTT. It yields the protein CASSQTYRDLGNTIYF.

The chain joins TRBV7-2 to TRBJ2-3; D unresolved. The V gene's germline CDR1 is SGHTA and CDR2 FQGNSA. This CDR3 region has 15 residues. The ends were cut back, 4 bases at V and 2 bases at J, with 13 bases in the middle. This CDR3 is CASSSQTVLTDTQYF. Here the CDR3 DNA reads TGTGCCAGCAGCTCCCAGACCGTGCTCACAGATACGCAGTATTTT.

This rearrangement joins TRBV4-3 to TRBJ2-1; 7 nucleotides agree with TRBD2. V dropped 1 base and J dropped 10; count of bases not matched to a gene: 13. This CDR3 has 16 residues. The V gene's germline CDR1 is LGHNA and CDR2 YSLEER. In DNA form, the CDR3 reads TGCGCCAGCAGCCAAGGGGCAGCGGGGAGGTCCGAGGAGCAGTTCTTC. Translated, it gives CASSQGAAGRSEEQFF.

The V call is TRBV28, the J call TRBJ1-5; TRBD1 matches at 9 bases. The germline gives CDR1 MDHEN, CDR2 SYDVKM. The CDR3 is made up of 15 amino acids. The V gene end was trimmed by 4 bases and the J gene end by 6 bases; junction bases not matched to a gene: 7. The CDR3 sequence is CASSSPTGGGQPQHF. The CDR3 DNA sequence: TGTGCCAGCAGTTCTCCGACAGGGGGTGGTCAGCCCCAGCATTTT.

The CDR3 loop reads CASSAAGSTYNEQFF. CDR3 nucleotides: TGTGCCAGCAGCGCCGCAGGGAGCACCTACAATGAGCAGTTCTTC. This sequence joins TRBV9 and TRBJ2-1; the D call may be TRBD1 or TRBD2 (5 bases each). This CDR3 region has 15 residues. Germline V lookup: CDR1 SGDLS, CDR2 YYNGEE. V lost 3 bases to trimming and J lost 2 bases, with 12 bases between them.

V is TRBV21-1 and J is TRBJ1-4; TRBD1 reflects the table's D call only, with no check against the DNA. TRBV21-1 has pseudogene status. This CDR3 is built from 19 residues. The CDR3 here is CASSSPSLGQGGANEKLFF. DNA of the CDR3: TGTGCCAGCAGCTCCCCGAGTCTGGGACAGGGAGGAGCGAATGAAAAACTGTTTTTT.

V and J are TRBV28 and TRBJ2-5, with 12 bases aligning to TRBD2. V lost 3 bases, J lost 8 bases, and 7 bases stayed unmatched. The CDR3 covers 15 residues. Germline lookup yields CDR1 MDHEN and CDR2 SYDVKM. The CDR3 region is CASSFTSGRQGTQYF. CDR3 bases: TGTGCCAGCAGTTTTACTAGCGGGAGGCAAGGAACCCAGTACTTC.

V and J are TRBV16 and TRBJ2-7; 10 bases align to TRBD1. Germline V gene lookup returns CDR1 KGHSY and CDR2 FQNENV. The CDR3 is 14 residues long. Germline trimming cut 2 bases from V and 6 bases from J; bases unmatched to any gene: 4. The CDR3 loop reads CASSQGTGVGEQYF. The CDR3 region has the DNA TGTGCCAGCAGCCAAGGGACAGGGGTTGGCGAGCAGTACTTC.

The chain combines TRBV7-2 with TRBJ2-3; 10 positions agree with TRBD2. The CDR3 is 12 residues long. The V gene's germline CDR1 is SGHTA and CDR2 FQGNSA. V lost 4 bases to trimming and J lost 9 bases; unmatched junction nucleotides: 1. In nucleotides, the CDR3 is TGTGCCAGCAGCTCGACTAGCGGGACGCAGTATTTT. It codes for CASSSTSGTQYF.

The chain couples TRBV5-4 to TRBJ2-3; D gene unclear. Germline-derived CDR1 and CDR2 are SGHNT and YYREEE (reference sequence). V gave up 7 bases and J gave up 8 bases, with 14 bases separating them. The CDR3 is 12 residues long. CDR3 in amino acids: CASGPPDFTQYF. The CDR3 DNA follows: TGTGCCAGCGGCCCACCCGATTTTACGCAGTATTTT.

V gene TRBV28 combines with J gene TRBJ1-5; 8 nucleotides align to TRBD1. CDR1 MDHEN and CDR2 SYDVKM come from the germline V gene. V lost 1 base to trimming and J lost 4 bases; unmatched junction nucleotides: 6. CDR3 length: 16 amino acids. The CDR3 is CASSLSQGAGNQPQHF. The CDR3 nucleotides read TGTGCCAGCAGTTTATCCCAGGGGGCAGGAAATCAGCCCCAGCATTTT.

The chain employs TRBV4-3 and TRBJ1-2; weak D call: TRBD1 (5 bases). The germline CDR1 and CDR2 sequences are LGHNA and YSLEER. The CDR3 is 13 residues long. Deletions cut 0 bases from V and 8 bases from J, with 10 bases between. In DNA form, the CDR3 reads TGCGCCAGCAGCCAAGATCGCTGGGGGGGCTACACCTTC. This gives the protein CASSQDRWGGYTF.